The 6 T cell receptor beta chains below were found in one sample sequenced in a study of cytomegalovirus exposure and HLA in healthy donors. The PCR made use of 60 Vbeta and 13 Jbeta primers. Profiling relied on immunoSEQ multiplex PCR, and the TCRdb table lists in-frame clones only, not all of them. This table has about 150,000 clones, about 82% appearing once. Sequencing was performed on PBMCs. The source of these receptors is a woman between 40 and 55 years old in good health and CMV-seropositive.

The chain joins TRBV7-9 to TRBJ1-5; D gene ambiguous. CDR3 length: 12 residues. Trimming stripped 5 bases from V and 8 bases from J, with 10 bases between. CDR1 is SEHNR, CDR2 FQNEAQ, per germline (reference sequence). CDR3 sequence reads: CASSGGSKPQHF. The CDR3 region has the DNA TGTGCCAGCAGCGGAGGATCGAAGCCCCAGCATTTT.

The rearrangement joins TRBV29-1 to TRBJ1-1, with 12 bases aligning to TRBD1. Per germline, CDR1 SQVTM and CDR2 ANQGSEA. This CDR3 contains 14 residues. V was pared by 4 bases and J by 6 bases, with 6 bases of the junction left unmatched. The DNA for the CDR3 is TGCAGCGTTGGGGGGACAGGGGGCGCCGCTGAAGCTTTCTTT. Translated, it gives CSVGGTGGAAEAFF.

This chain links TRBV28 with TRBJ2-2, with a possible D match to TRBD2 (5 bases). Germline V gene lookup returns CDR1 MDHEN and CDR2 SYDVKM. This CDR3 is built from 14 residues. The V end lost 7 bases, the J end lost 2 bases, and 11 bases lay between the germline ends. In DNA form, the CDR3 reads TGTGCCAGCACCCGCGGGCACAACACCGGGGAGCTGTTTTTT. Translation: CASTRGHNTGELFF.

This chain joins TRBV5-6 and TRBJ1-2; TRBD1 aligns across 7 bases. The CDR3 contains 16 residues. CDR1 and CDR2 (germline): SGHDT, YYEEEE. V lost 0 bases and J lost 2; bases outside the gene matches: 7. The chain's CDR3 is CASSLGRGALNYGYTF. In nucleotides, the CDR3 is TGTGCCAGCAGCTTGGGCAGGGGGGCCCTGAACTATGGCTACACCTTC.

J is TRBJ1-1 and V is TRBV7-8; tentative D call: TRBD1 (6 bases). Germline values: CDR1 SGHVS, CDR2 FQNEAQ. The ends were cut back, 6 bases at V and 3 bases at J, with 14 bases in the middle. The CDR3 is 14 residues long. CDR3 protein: CASRLGALDTEAFF. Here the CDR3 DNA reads TGTGCCAGCAGATTGGGGGCTTTGGACACTGAAGCTTTCTTT.

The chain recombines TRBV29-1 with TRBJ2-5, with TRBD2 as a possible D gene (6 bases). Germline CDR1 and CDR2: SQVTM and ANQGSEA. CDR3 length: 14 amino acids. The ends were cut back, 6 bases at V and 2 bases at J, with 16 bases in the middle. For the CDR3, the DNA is TGCAGCGTCCCCCCCGTAGCGGTGCAAGAGACCCAGTACTTC. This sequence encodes CSVPPVAVQETQYF.